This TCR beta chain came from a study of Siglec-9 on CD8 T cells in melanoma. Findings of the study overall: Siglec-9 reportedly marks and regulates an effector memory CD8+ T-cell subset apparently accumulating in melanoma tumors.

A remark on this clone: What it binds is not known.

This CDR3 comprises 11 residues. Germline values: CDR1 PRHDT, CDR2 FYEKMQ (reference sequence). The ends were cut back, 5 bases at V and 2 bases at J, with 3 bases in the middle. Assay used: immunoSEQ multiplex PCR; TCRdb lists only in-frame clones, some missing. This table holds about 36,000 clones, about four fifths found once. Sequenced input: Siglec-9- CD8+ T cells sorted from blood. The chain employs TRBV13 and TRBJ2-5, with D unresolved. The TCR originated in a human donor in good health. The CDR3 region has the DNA TGTGCCAGCAGCGCGCAAGAGACCCAGTACTTC. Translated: CASSAQETQYF.